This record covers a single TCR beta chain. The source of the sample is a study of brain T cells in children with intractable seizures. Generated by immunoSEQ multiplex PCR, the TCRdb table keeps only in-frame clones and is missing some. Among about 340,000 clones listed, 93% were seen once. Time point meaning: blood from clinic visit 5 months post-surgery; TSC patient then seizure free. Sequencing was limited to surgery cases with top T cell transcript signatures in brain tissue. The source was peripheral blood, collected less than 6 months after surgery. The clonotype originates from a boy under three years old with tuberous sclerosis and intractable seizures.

This chain's CDR3 is CAWSVGASPGGETQYF. The CDR3 DNA sequence: TGTGCCTGGAGTGTTGGAGCGTCCCCCGGGGGGGAGACCCAGTACTTC. The J gene is TRBJ2-5, the V gene TRBV30; 7 nucleotides agree with TRBD2. CDR1 GTSNPN and CDR2 SVGIG come from the germline V gene (reference sequence). Germline trimming cut 0 bases from V and 5 bases from J; bases unmatched to any gene: 12. The CDR3 covers 16 residues.